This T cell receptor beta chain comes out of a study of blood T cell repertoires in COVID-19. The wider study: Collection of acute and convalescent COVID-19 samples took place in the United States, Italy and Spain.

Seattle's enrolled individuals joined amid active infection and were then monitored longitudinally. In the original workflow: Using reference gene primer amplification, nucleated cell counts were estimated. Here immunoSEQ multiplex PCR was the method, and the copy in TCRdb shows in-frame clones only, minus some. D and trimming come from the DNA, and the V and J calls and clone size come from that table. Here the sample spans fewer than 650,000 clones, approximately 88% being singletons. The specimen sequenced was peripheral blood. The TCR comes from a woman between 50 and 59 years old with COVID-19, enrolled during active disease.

The CDR3 coding sequence is TGCGCCAGCAGCTTGGATACAGGTAGCTCTGGGGCCAACGTCCTGACTTTC. As protein: CASSLDTGSSGANVLTF. The genes are TRBV5-1 and TRBJ2-6, with TRBD1 as a possible D gene (5 bases). The CDR3 is 17 residues long. Germline CDR1 reads SGHRS; CDR2 reads YFSETQ. V was shortened by 0 bases and J by 0 bases, with 10 bases between the two germline ends.